This entry lists 21 T cell receptor beta chains sequenced from one sample in a study of blood T cell repertoires in COVID-19. The data were produced by immunoSEQ multiplex PCR, yet TCRdb's version contains in-frame clones alone and is incomplete. The sample has 250,000 to 350,000 clones, nearly 90% seen once. The material sequenced was PBMCs or T cells enriched from blood (not recorded which). These receptor sequences come from a woman aged 18-29 years with acute COVID-19.

The chain recombines TRBV28 with TRBJ1-3, with TRBD1 matching 8 bases. The CDR3 length is 15 residues. In germline, CDR1 is MDHEN, CDR2 SYDVKM. Trimming took 8 bases from V and 4 from J; bases not matched to a gene: 10. The DNA of the CDR3 is TGTGCCAGCGAGACTCAGGGGGCGCGAGGAAACACCATATATTTT. Translating gives CASETQGARGNTIYF. Together with reference TRBV28 and TRBJ1-3, the CDR3 gives the full variable domain: DVKVTQSSRYLVKRTGEKVFLECVQDMDHENMFWYRQDPGLGLRLIYFSYDVKMKEKGDIPEGYSVSREKKERFSLILESASTNQTSMYLCASETQGARGNTIYFGEGSWLTVV.

The table lists this clone with a count of one. The chain carries TRBV24-1 and TRBJ2-1; TRBD1 agrees at 7 bases. Germline trimming cut 6 bases from V and 8 bases from J; bases unmatched to any gene: 18. Per the germline V gene, CDR1 is KGHDR and CDR2 is SFDVKD. This CDR3 spans 17 amino acids. The CDR3 loop reads CATSTLGQRLSGDEQFF. The CDR3 region has the DNA TGTGCCACCAGTACTTTGGGACAGAGGCTTTCGGGCGATGAGCAGTTCTTC.

The gene calls are TRBV28 and TRBJ2-1, with 12 bases that match TRBD2. Germline lookup yields CDR1 MDHEN and CDR2 SYDVKM. J lost 4 bases, V lost 3 bases, and 10 bases had no gene match. This CDR3 has 18 residues. CDR3 sequence reads: CASSFLAGGPQKYNEQFF. The CDR3, as DNA: TGTGCCAGCAGTTTTCTAGCGGGAGGGCCCCAAAAGTACAATGAGCAGTTCTTC.

The CDR3 DNA sequence: TGTGCCAGCAGTCGCCCCTTCGACAGGGATAATGGCTACACCTTC. Protein: CASSRPFDRDNGYTF. The J gene is TRBJ1-2, the V gene TRBV2; 7 nucleotides align to TRBD1. Per the germline V gene, CDR1 is SNHLY and CDR2 is FYNNEI. V dropped 5 bases and J dropped 6; count of bases not matched to a gene: 12. This CDR3 has 15 residues.

The V gene is TRBV7-9, the J gene TRBJ1-1; TRBD1 agrees at 10 bases. With 0 bases clipped from V and 8 bases from J, the junction kept 3 bases outside the gene matches. The germline gives CDR1 SEHNR, CDR2 FQNEAQ (reference sequence). The length of the CDR3 is 14 residues. CDR3 protein: CASSLAPGQGEAFF. CDR3 DNA: TGTGCCAGCAGCTTAGCGCCGGGACAGGGGGAAGCTTTCTTT. Full variable domain (rest looked up from reference TRBV7-9 and TRBJ1-1): DTGVSQNPRHKITKRGQNVTFRCDPISEHNRLYWYRQTLGQGPEFLTYFQNEAQLEKSRLLSDRFSAERPKGSFSTLEIQRTEQGDSAMYLCASSLAPGQGEAFFGQGTRLTVV.

The gene calls are TRBV27 and TRBJ2-1; perhaps TRBD2 as D (5 bases). V dropped 11 bases and J dropped 0 bases, with 11 bases sitting between them. Germline CDR1 MNHEY, CDR2 SMNVEV (reference sequence). The CDR3 has 13 residues. CDR3 in DNA: TGTGCCTCCCGGACTGTCTCCTACAATGAGCAGTTCTTC. Translating it yields CASRTVSYNEQFF.

DNA for the CDR3: TGTGCCAGCAGGACCAACAGCCTGAACACTGAAGCTTTCTTT. Translating gives CASRTNSLNTEAFF. The chain carries TRBV28 and TRBJ1-1; D gene unclear. The CDR3 contains 14 residues. V was pared by 6 bases and J by 0 bases, with 11 bases between. The germline V gene encodes CDR1 MDHEN and CDR2 SYDVKM. The variable domain in full, with the rest retrieved from reference TRBV28 and TRBJ1-1, is DVKVTQSSRYLVKRTGEKVFLECVQDMDHENMFWYRQDPGLGLRLIYFSYDVKMKEKGDIPEGYSVSREKKERFSLILESASTNQTSMYLCASRTNSLNTEAFFGQGTRLTVV.

The genes are TRBV20-1 and TRBJ1-1, with D uncertain. Germline assignment: CDR1 DFQATT and CDR2 SNEGSKA (reference sequence). The CDR3 contains 11 residues. Trimming stripped 6 bases from V and 4 bases from J, with 9 bases between. The CDR3 sequence is CSAAHITEAFF. The CDR3 DNA reads TGCAGTGCCGCGCATATCACTGAAGCTTTCTTT.

This clone was detected once. The chain couples TRBV5-1 to TRBJ2-7; maybe TRBD1 (6 bases). Per the germline V gene, CDR1 is SGHRS and CDR2 is YFSETQ. CDR3 length equals 15 residues. V was pared by 0 bases and J by 2 bases, with 12 bases between. Here the CDR3 reads CASSLDGQSAYEQYF. CDR3 in DNA: TGCGCCAGCAGCTTGGACGGACAGTCCGCCTACGAGCAGTACTTC.

V and J are TRBV27 and TRBJ2-1, with no clear D. In germline, CDR1 is MNHEY, CDR2 SMNVEV (reference sequence). The CDR3 extends over 15 amino acids. The V gene lost 5 bases and the J gene lost 1 base, with 12 bases spanning the gap. In DNA form, the CDR3 reads TGTGCCAGCAGTCCCGCAGAGGAATCCTACAATGAGCAGTTCTTC. Translating gives CASSPAEESYNEQFF.

The gene calls are TRBV28 and TRBJ2-6; 7 bases line up with TRBD1. The CDR3 has 15 amino acids. Looked up from germline, CDR1 is MDHEN and CDR2 is SYDVKM. J lost 0 bases, V lost 7 bases, and 3 bases had no gene match. Here the CDR3 reads CASMPGGSGANVLTF. CDR3 coding DNA: TGTGCCAGCATGCCAGGGGGCTCTGGGGCCAACGTCCTGACTTTC.

The chain couples TRBV21-1 to TRBJ1-2; the D call of TRBD1 is as the table states it, not checked on the DNA. TRBV21-1 constitutes a pseudogene. The CDR3 has 15 residues. CDR3 in amino acids: CASSKEGIPPDGYTF. The CDR3 DNA follows: TGTGCCAGCAGCAAAGAGGGGATCCCTCCGGACGGCTACACCTTC.

V is TRBV11-2 and J is TRBJ2-5, with a tentative D call TRBD2 (5 bases). Trimming left V 0 bases short and J 5 bases short, with 13 bases between. The germline V gene has CDR1 SGHAT and CDR2 FQNNGV. The CDR3 loop spans 15 amino acids. This chain's CDR3 is CASSLEGRGRETQYF. CDR3 sequence (DNA): TGTGCCAGCAGCTTAGAGGGAAGAGGGCGGGAGACCCAGTACTTC.

The chain employs TRBV19 and TRBJ1-1; D call uncertain. The CDR3 spans 12 residues. Per germline, CDR1 LNHDA and CDR2 SQIVND (reference sequence). V was cut by 7 bases and J by 3 bases, with 9 bases left in between. The CDR3 sequence is CASNEPYTEAFF. CDR3 bases: TGTGCCAGTAACGAGCCCTACACTGAAGCTTTCTTT.

The CDR3 DNA is TGTGCCAGCAGTGTCCGGACAGATGGGGGCCTCTACGAGCAGTACTTC. Residues: CASSVRTDGGLYEQYF. The chain employs TRBV25-1 and TRBJ2-7; D may be TRBD1 (6 bases). The V gene's germline CDR1 is MGHDK and CDR2 SYGVNS. This CDR3 comprises 16 residues. Trimming pared 4 bases from V and 3 bases from J, leaving 19 bases between.

This chain joins TRBV7-9 and TRBJ2-1, with TRBD2 identical over 12 bases. The CDR3 runs to 16 residues. The J segment lost 7 bases and the V segment lost 5 bases, leaving 9 bases of the junction unmatched. CDR1 is SEHNR, CDR2 FQNEAQ, per germline (reference sequence). The CDR3, as DNA: TGTGCCAGCAGCCCCCGGACTAGCGGGAATAGAAATGAGCAGTTCTTC. Its protein is CASSPRTSGNRNEQFF.

The chain employs TRBV7-8 and TRBJ2-3; D perhaps matches TRBD1 (5 bases). V was clipped by 1 base and J by 4 bases, with 9 bases between them. Germline V gene sequence: CDR1 SGHVS, CDR2 FQNEAQ. The CDR3 contains 14 residues. CDR3 sequence: CASSLEGAPDTQYF. In nucleotides, the CDR3 is TGTGCCAGCAGCTTAGAAGGGGCCCCAGATACGCAGTATTTT.

Only one count was recorded for this clone. The chain combines TRBV6-5 with TRBJ2-1, with TRBD1 identical over 8 bases. Per the germline V gene, CDR1 is MNHEY and CDR2 is SVGAGI. The CDR3 is made up of 16 amino acids. The V and J ends lost 0 bases and 6 bases, in that order; junction bases with no gene match: 7. The CDR3 DNA reads TGTGCCAGCAGTTACTCCACCGGGACAGGTTTCAATGAGCAGTTCTTC. Encoded protein: CASSYSTGTGFNEQFF.

The chain carries TRBV5-4 and TRBJ2-7, with 13 bases identical to TRBD2. Germline V CDR1 and CDR2: SGHNT, YYREEE (reference sequence). Trimming removed 9 bases from V and 4 bases from J; junction bases left unmatched: 7. This CDR3 has 14 residues. As DNA, the CDR3 is TGTGCCACGAGACTAGCGGGAGGTAGTTACGAGCAGTACTTC. This gives the protein CATRLAGGSYEQYF.

This clone has just one count. V usage is TRBV5-1 and J usage is TRBJ2-5, with 11 bases identical to TRBD2. Germline lookup yields CDR1 SGHRS and CDR2 YFSETQ. The CDR3 has 15 amino acids. J lost 1 base, V lost 4 bases, and 3 bases had no gene match. The CDR3 reads CASSEGTSGQETQYF. The CDR3 coding sequence is TGCGCCAGCAGCGAGGGGACTAGCGGCCAAGAGACCCAGTACTTC.

The chain has TRBV11-3 and TRBJ2-7; D gene uncertain. Germline-derived CDR1 and CDR2 are SGHNT and YENEEA. Trimming took 1 base from V and 6 from J, leaving 7 bases between them. The CDR3 totals 12 residues. The CDR3 bases are TGTGCCAGCAGCTTAGGGTTGCGCGAGCAGTACTTC. Protein product: CASSLGLREQYF.